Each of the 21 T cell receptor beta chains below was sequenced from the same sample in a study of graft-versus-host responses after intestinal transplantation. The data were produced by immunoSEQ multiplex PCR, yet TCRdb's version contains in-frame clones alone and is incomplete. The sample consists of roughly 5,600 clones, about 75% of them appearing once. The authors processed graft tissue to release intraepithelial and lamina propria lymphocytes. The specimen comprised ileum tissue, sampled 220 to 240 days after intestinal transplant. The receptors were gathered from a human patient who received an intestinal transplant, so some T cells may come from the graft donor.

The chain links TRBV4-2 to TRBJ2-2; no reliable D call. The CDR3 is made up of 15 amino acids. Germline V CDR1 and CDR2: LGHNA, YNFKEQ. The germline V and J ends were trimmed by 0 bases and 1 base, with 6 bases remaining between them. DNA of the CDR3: TGTGCCAGCAGCCAAGAGTACTTGAACACCGGGGAGCTGTTTTTT. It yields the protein CASSQEYLNTGELFF.

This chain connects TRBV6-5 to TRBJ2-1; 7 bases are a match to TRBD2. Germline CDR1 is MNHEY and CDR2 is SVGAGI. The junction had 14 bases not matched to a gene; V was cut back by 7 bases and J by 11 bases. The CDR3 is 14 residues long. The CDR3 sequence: CASKAGVKSKQQFF. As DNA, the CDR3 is TGTGCCAGCAAGGCGGGGGTAAAAAGTAAGCAGCAGTTCTTC.

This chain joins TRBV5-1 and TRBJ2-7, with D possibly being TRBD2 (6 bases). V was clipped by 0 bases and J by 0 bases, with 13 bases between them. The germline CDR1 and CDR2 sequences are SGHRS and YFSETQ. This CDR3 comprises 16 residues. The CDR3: CASSLGGLTSSYEQYF. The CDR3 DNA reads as TGCGCCAGCAGCTTGGGGGGACTTACGAGCTCCTACGAGCAGTACTTC. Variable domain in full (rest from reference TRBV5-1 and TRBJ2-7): KAGVTQTPRYLIKTRGQQVTLSCSPISGHRSVSWYQQTPGQGLQFLFEYFSETQRNKGNFPGRFSGRQFSNSRSEMNVSTLELGDSALYLCASSLGGLTSSYEQYFGPGTRLTVT.

The CDR3 loop reads CASSQETSGGSNTGELFF. The CDR3 coding sequence is TGTGCCAGCAGCCAAGAGACTAGCGGGGGGTCGAACACCGGGGAGCTGTTTTTT. The V call is TRBV4-2, the J call TRBJ2-2, with 13 bases identical to TRBD2. CDR1 and CDR2 (germline): LGHNA, YNFKEQ. After removal of 0 bases from V and 0 bases from J, the junction contained 1 base not matched to a gene. The CDR3 loop spans 18 amino acids.

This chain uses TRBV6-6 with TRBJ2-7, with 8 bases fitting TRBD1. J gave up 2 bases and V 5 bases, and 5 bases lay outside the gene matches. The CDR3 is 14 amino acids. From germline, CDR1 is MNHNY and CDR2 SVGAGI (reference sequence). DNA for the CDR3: TGTGCCAGCAGTATTAGACAGGGGCCCTACGAGCAGTACTTC. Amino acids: CASSIRQGPYEQYF.

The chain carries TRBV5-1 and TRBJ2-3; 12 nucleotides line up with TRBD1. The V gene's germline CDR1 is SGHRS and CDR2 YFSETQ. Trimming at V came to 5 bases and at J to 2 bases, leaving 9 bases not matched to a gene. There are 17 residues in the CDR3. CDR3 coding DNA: TGCGCCAGCAGTAGTTTAGGGACAGGGGGCTTCACAGATACGCAGTATTTT. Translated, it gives CASSSLGTGGFTDTQYF. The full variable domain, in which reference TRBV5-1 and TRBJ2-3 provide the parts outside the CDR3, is KAGVTQTPRYLIKTRGQQVTLSCSPISGHRSVSWYQQTPGQGLQFLFEYFSETQRNKGNFPGRFSGRQFSNSRSEMNVSTLELGDSALYLCASSSLGTGGFTDTQYFGPGTRLTVL.

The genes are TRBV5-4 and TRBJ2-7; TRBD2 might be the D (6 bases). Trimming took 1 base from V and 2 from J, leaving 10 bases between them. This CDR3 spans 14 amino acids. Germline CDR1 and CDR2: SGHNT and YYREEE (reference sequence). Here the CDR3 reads CASSLWAGPYEQYF. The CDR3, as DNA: TGTGCCAGCAGCTTGTGGGCGGGGCCCTACGAGCAGTACTTC.

Here the CDR3 DNA reads TGTGCCAGCAGCTTAGCCGATCTAGGAACAGATACGCAGTATTTT. Translated, it gives CASSLADLGTDTQYF. The chain recombines TRBV7-2 with TRBJ2-3; no clear D. From germline, CDR1 is SGHTA and CDR2 FQGNSA. The CDR3 is made up of 15 amino acids. Trimming removed 0 bases from V and 3 bases from J, with 10 bases in between. The full variable domain, with the rest looked up from reference TRBV7-2 and TRBJ2-3, is GAGVSQSPSNKVTEKGKDVELRCDPISGHTALYWYRQSLGQGLEFLIYFQGNSAPDKSGLPSDRFSAERTGGSVSTLTIQRTQQEDSAVYLCASSLADLGTDTQYFGPGTRLTVL.

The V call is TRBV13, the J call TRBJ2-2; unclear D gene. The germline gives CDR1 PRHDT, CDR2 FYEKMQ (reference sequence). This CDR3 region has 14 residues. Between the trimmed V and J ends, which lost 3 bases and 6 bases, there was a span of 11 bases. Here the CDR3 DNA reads TGTGCCAGCAGCTTCGGTTTATCGCCCGGGGAGCTGTTTTTT. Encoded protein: CASSFGLSPGELFF.

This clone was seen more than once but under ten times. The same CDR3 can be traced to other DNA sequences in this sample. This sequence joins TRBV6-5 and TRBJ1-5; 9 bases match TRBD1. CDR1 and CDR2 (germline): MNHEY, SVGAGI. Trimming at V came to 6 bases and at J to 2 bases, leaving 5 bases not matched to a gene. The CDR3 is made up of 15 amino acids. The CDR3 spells CASSPGQGGNQPQHF. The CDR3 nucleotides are TGTGCCAGCAGCCCGGGACAGGGAGGCAATCAGCCCCAGCATTTT.

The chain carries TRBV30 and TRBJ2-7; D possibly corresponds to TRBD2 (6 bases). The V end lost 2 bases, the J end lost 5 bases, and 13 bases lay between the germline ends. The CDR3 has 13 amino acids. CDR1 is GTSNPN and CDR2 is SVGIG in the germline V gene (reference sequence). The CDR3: CAWSQGTWNEQYF. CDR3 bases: TGTGCCTGGAGTCAAGGGACTTGGAACGAGCAGTACTTC.

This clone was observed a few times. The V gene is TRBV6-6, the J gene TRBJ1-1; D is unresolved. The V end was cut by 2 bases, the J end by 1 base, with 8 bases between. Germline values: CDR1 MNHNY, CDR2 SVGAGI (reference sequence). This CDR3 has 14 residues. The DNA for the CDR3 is TGTGCCAGCAGTTACAATCCGGGGAACACTGAAGCTTTCTTT. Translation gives CASSYNPGNTEAFF.

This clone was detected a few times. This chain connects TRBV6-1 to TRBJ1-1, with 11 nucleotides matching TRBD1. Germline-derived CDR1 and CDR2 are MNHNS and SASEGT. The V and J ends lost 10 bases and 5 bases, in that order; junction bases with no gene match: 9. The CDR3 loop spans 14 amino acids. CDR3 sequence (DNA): TGTGCCACCAGACGGGACAGGGGGGGGACTGAAGCTTTCTTT. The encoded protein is CATRRDRGGTEAFF.

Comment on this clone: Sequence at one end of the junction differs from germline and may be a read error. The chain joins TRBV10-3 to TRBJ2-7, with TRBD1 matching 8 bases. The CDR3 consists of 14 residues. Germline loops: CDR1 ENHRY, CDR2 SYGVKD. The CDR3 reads CASSIRQGPYEQYF. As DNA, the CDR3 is TGTGCCAGCAGTATTAGACAGGGGCCCTACGAGCAGTACTTC.

For the CDR3, the DNA is TGTGCCAGCAGTGAAGCAGGGCGGGGGGGCAATGAGCAGTTCTTC. Translated, it gives CASSEAGRGGNEQFF. The V and J genes are TRBV6-1 and TRBJ2-1; 9 bases map to TRBD2. Germline loops: CDR1 MNHNS, CDR2 SASEGT. The CDR3 consists of 15 residues. Trimming removed 0 bases from V and 6 bases from J; junction bases left unmatched: 3.

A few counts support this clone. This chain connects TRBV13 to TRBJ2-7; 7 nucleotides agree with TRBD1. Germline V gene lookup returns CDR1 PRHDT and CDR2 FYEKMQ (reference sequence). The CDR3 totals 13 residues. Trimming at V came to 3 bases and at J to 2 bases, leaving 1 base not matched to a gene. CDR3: CASSFGTAYEQYF. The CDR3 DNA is TGTGCCAGCAGCTTCGGGACAGCCTACGAGCAGTACTTC.

The CDR3 DNA reads TGTGCCAGCAGCTTGGACCCTGAGCCGGTGGGAAACACCATATATTTT. Its translation: CASSLDPEPVGNTIYF. The V call is TRBV5-4, the J call TRBJ1-3; D is unresolved. V lost 0 bases and J 4 bases, leaving 14 bases between the germline ends. Germline loops: CDR1 SGHNT, CDR2 YYREEE (reference sequence). The CDR3 spans 16 residues.

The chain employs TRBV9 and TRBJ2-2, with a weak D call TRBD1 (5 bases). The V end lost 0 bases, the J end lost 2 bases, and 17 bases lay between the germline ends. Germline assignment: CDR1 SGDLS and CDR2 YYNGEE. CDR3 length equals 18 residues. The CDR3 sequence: CASSVDDGRGANTGELFF. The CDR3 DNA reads TGTGCCAGCAGCGTAGATGATGGTAGGGGTGCAAACACCGGGGAGCTGTTTTTT. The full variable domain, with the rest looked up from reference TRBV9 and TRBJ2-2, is DSGVTQTPKHLITATGQRVTLRCSPRSGDLSVYWYQQSLDQGLQFLIQYYNGEERAKGNILERFSAQQFPDLHSELNLSSLELGDSALYFCASSVDDGRGANTGELFFGEGSRLTVL.

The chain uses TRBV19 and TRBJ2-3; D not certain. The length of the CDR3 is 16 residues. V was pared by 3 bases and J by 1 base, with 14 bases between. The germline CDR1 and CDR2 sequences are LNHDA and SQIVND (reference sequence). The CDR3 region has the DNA TGTGCCAGTAGTATTTCCGCTGCTGTACGCACAGATACGCAGTATTTT. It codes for CASSISAAVRTDTQYF.

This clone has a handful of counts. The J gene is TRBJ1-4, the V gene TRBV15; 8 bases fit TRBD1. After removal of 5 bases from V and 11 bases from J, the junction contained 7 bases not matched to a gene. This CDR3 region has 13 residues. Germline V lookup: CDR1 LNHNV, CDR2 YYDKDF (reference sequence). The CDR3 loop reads CATSSDRGSKLFF. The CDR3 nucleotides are TGTGCCACCAGCTCTGACAGGGGTAGTAAACTGTTTTTT.

The CDR3 spells CASSQVRGHSYNEQFF. The CDR3 coding sequence is TGTGCCAGCAGCCAAGTGCGGGGACACTCCTACAATGAGCAGTTCTTC. The chain carries TRBV4-2 and TRBJ2-1, with D possibly being TRBD1 or TRBD2 (6 bases each). This CDR3 region has 16 residues. V shed 1 base and J shed 0 bases, with 10 bases lying between them. Germline V gives CDR1 LGHNA, CDR2 YNFKEQ.